One sample yielded the 5 T cell receptor beta chains listed below, sequenced in a study of blood T cell repertoires in COVID-19. The assay was immunoSEQ multiplex PCR, and TCRdb's table has in-frame clones only and misses some. Altogether approximately 100,000 clones are present, around 90% being singletons, with the ten largest covering 4% to 4.5%. The source material was peripheral blood. The receptor source for this set is a human donor with COVID-19, enrolled during active disease. The donor label of this sample is uncertain.

This sequence joins TRBV15 and TRBJ1-5; 7 positions match TRBD1. Germline-derived CDR1 and CDR2 are LNHNV and YYDKDF (reference sequence). This CDR3 is 15 amino acids long. The junction had 6 bases not matched to a gene; V was cut back by 0 bases and J by 7 bases. In DNA, the CDR3 is TGTGCCACCAGCAGAGATCTGACAGGGTTACAGCCCCAGCATTTT. Protein product: CATSRDLTGLQPQHF.

J is TRBJ2-1 and V is TRBV5-1; D call uncertain. Trimming pared 5 bases from V and 1 base from J, leaving 10 bases between. This CDR3 has 14 amino acids. Germline loops: CDR1 SGHRS, CDR2 YFSETQ. The DNA for the CDR3 is TGCGCCAGCAGGTCATCGGGTTCCTACAATGAGCAGTTCTTC. Translating it yields CASRSSGSYNEQFF.

The chain combines TRBV12-3 or TRBV12-4 with TRBJ1-1; maybe TRBD1 (6 bases). Trimming removed 7 bases from V and 5 bases from J, with 14 bases in between. The length of the CDR3 is 13 residues. The CDR3 coding sequence is TGTGCCAGCATAAAGGGGGTCTCTACTGAAGCTTTCTTT. Amino acid sequence: CASIKGVSTEAFF.

The chain has TRBV18 and TRBJ1-2; D uncertain. Deletions cut 3 bases from V and 4 bases from J, with 6 bases between. The CDR3 covers 12 residues. Germline V CDR1 and CDR2: KGHSH, LQKENI. As DNA, the CDR3 is TGTGCCAGCTCACCGGCAGGCTATGGCTACACCTTC. Its translation is CASSPAGYGYTF. Full variable domain (remainder filled in from reference TRBV18 and TRBJ1-2): NAGVMQNPRHLVRRRGQEARLRCSPMKGHSHVYWYRQLPEEGLKFMVYLQKENIIDESGMPKERFSAEFPKEGPSILRIQQVVRGDSAAYFCASSPAGYGYTFGSGTRLTVV.

The chain couples TRBV29-1 to TRBJ1-2, with TRBD1 matching over 10 bases. Germline CDR1 is SQVTM and CDR2 is ANQGSEA. With V trimmed by 4 bases and J by 4 bases, 9 bases remained unmatched. The CDR3 has 15 amino acids. The CDR3 reads CSVGGTGAVGYGYTF. DNA for the CDR3: TGCAGCGTTGGGGGGACAGGGGCCGTTGGCTATGGCTACACCTTC.